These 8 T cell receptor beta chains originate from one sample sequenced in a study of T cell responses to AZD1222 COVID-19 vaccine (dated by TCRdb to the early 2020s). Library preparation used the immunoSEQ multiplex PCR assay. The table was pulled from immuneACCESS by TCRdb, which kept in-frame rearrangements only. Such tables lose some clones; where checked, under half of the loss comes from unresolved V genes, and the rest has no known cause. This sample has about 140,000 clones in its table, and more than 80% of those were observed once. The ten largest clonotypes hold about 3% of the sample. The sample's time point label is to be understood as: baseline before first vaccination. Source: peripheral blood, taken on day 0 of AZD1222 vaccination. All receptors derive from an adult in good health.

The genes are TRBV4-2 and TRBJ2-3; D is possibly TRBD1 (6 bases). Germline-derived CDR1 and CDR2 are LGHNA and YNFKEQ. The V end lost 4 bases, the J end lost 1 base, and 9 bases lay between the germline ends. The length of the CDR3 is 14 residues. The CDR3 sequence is CASSPRTGTDTQYF. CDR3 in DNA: TGTGCCAGCAGCCCCAGGACAGGCACAGATACGCAGTATTTT.

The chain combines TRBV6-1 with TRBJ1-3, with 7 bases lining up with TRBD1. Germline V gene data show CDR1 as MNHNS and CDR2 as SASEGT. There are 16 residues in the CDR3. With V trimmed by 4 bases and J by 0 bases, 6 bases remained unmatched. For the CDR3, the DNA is TGTGCCAGCAGTGTCGAAGGGGGCCTCTCTGGAAACACCATATATTTT. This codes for CASSVEGGLSGNTIYF.

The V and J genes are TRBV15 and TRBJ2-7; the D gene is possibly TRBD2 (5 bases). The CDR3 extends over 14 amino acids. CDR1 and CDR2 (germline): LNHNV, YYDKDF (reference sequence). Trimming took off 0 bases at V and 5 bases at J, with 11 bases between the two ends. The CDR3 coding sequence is TGTGCCACCAGCAGAGATCCAACGGGAAACGAGCAGTACTTC. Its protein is CATSRDPTGNEQYF.

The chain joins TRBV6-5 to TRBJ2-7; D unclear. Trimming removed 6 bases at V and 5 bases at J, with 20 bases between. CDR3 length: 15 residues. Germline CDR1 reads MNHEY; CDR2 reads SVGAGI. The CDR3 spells CASRSLRSQSDEQYF. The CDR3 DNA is TGTGCCAGCAGGTCCCTGAGGAGCCAGTCAGACGAGCAGTACTTC.

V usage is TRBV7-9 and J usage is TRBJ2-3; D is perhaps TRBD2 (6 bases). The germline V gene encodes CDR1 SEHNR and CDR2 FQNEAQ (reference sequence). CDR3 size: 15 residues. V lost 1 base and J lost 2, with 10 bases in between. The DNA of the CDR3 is TGTGCCAGCAGCTTAGGCTTAGCGGACACAGATACGCAGTATTTT. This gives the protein CASSLGLADTDTQYF. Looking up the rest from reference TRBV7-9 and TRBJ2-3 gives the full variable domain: DTGVSQNPRHKITKRGQNVTFRCDPISEHNRLYWYRQTLGQGPEFLTYFQNEAQLEKSRLLSDRFSAERPKGSFSTLEIQRTEQGDSAMYLCASSLGLADTDTQYFGPGTRLTVL.

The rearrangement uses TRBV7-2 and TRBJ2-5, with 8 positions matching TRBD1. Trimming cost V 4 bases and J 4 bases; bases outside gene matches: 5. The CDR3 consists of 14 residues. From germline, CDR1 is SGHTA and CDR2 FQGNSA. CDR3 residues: CASSSQTGVETQYF. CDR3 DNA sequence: TGTGCCAGCAGCTCTCAGACAGGGGTAGAGACCCAGTACTTC.

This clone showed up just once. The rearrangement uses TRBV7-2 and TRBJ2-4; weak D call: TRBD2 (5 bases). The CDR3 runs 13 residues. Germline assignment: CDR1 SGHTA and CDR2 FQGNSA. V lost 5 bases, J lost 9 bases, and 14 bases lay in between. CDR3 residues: CASSPTGEIIQYF. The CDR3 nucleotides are TGTGCCAGCAGCCCGACCGGGGAGATCATTCAGTACTTC.

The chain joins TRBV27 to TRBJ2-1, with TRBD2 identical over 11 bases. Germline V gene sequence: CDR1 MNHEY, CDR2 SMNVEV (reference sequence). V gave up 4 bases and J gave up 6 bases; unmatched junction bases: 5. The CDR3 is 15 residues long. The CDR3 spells CASSSGTSGTNEQFF. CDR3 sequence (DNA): TGTGCCAGCAGTTCCGGGACTAGCGGCACCAATGAGCAGTTCTTC.